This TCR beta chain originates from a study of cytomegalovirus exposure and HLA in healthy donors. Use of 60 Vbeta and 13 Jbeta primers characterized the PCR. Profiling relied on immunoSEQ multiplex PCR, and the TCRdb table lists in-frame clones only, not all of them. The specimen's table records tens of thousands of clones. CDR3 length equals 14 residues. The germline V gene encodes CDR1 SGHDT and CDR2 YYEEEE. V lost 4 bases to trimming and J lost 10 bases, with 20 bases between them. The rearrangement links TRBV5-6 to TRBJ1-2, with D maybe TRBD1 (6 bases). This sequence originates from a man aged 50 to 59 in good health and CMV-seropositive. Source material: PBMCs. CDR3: CASSNAGQPYSYTF. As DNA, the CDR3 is TGTGCCAGCAGCAATGCAGGACAGCCTTACTCCTACACCTTC.